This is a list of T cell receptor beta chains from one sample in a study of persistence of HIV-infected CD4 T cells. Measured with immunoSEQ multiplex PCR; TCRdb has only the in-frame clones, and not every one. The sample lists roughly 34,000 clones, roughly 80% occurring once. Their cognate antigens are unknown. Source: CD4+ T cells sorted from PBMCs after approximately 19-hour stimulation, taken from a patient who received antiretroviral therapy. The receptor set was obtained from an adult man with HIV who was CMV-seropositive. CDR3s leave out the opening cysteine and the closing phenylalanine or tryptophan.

ATSDFGQGADTQY	TRBV24-1	TRBJ2-3	13
ASSQGGNEKLF	TRBV4-2	TRBJ1-4	11
ASSLDPSTDTQY	TRBV11-3	TRBJ2-3	12
ASSLDRPSTDTQY	TRBV18	TRBJ2-3	13
ASSLGQGAHPSYGYT	TRBV5-5	TRBJ1-2	15
ATSDAQGSTYEQY	TRBV24-1	TRBJ2-7	13
ASNRDRGTHEQY	TRBV7-9	TRBJ2-7	12
ASSLHYGYT	TRBV28	TRBJ1-2	9
ASSYSRNTEAF	TRBV6-5	TRBJ1-1	11
ASSYGLARY	TRBV6-5	TRBJ2-3	9
ASSQGFEQY	TRBV14	TRBJ2-7	9
ASSSDRGGYEQY	TRBV5-5	TRBJ2-7	12
ASSLPGTITGELF	TRBV5-1	TRBJ2-2	13
ASSYVGLALNEQF	TRBV6-2/TRBV6-3	TRBJ2-1	13
LLPGHFSYEQY	TRBV7-8	TRBJ2-7	11
ASSSGRGMNTEAF	TRBV18	TRBJ1-1	13
ASSYTGPGNTIY	TRBV6-5	TRBJ1-3	12
ASSPIWGGDPNYGYT	TRBV27	TRBJ1-2	15
ASSRTGNTEAF	TRBV7-6	TRBJ1-1	11
ATSVWTGRVYEQY	TRBV24-1	TRBJ2-7	13
ASSWGRGSSTDTQY	TRBV5-4	TRBJ2-3	14
ASSPARGETGELF	TRBV3-1/TRBV3-2	TRBJ2-2	13
ASRQTSGVHEQY	TRBV2	TRBJ2-7	12
ASSLQGGSNQPQH	TRBV4-1	TRBJ1-5	13
ASSFRTSGEYNEQF	TRBV4-2	TRBJ2-1	14
ASTPGSSQSGELF	TRBV7-9	TRBJ2-2	13
ASSQAWDGSFRGGYT	TRBV4-1	TRBJ1-2	15
ATSRDLGVYGYT	TRBV15	TRBJ1-2	12
ASSLLASGENTQY	TRBV7-2	TRBJ2-3	13
AWKQGTHEQY	TRBV30	TRBJ2-7	10
ATAGGGETQY	TRBV24-1	TRBJ2-5	10
ASKLAGNPEAF	TRBV6-5	TRBJ1-1	11
AIKGASYNSPLH	TRBV10-3	TRBJ1-6	12
ASSLKAGVGELF	TRBV14	TRBJ2-2	12
ASSYFPRRKQTDTQY	TRBV28	TRBJ2-3	15
ATSRVPFQEIQY	TRBV15	TRBJ2-5	12
ASSLAPGLVGYTDTQY	TRBV13	TRBJ2-3	16
ASSPPGVYEQY	TRBV18	TRBJ2-7	11
TSSFTGTSNSPLH	TRBV6-6	TRBJ1-6	13
ASSSVGANVLT	TRBV14	TRBJ2-6	11
AISELGDDRGPNYGYT	TRBV10-3	TRBJ1-2	16
ASSLTKGNGNTIY	TRBV11-1	TRBJ1-3	13
AWSTRDRGADTQY	TRBV30	TRBJ2-3	13
ASSSSSDTQY	TRBV6-5	TRBJ2-3	10
ASSDRQGTVYGYT	TRBV6-1	TRBJ1-2	13
ASSRTGGTYEQY	TRBV14	TRBJ2-7	12